The 14 T cell receptor beta chains below all came from one sample that was sequenced in a study of Tregs in tolerant kidney transplant recipients. TCRdb's table, derived via immunoSEQ multiplex PCR, lists solely in-frame clones and lacks some. This table has about 240,000 clones, 65% to 85% appearing once. Sequenced sample: CD4+ T cells from blood. These receptor sequences come from a human donor in good health.

Regarding this clone: One end of the junction is discordant with germline, which a read error may explain. V and J are TRBV7-9 and TRBJ2-3; 7 bases fit TRBD1. This CDR3 contains 15 residues. In germline, CDR1 is SEHNR, CDR2 FQNEAQ (reference sequence). DNA for the CDR3: TGTGCCAGCAGCTTAGCGGCAGGGGGTACAGGTACGCAGTATTTT. Its translation is CASSLAAGGTGTQYF.

V and J are TRBV21-1 and TRBJ2-4; TRBD1 reflects the table's D call only, with no check against the DNA. TRBV21-1 is a pseudogene. The CDR3 covers 15 residues. CDR3 sequence: CASSPPRDTKNIQYF. The CDR3 bases are TGTGCCAGCAGCCCCCCCAGGGACACCAAAAACATTCAGTACTTC.

The V and J genes are TRBV10-3 and TRBJ1-1; 8 nucleotides agree with TRBD1. This CDR3 spans 14 amino acids. Germline-derived CDR1 and CDR2 are ENHRY and SYGVKD. V lost 5 bases and J lost 2; bases outside the gene matches: 4. CDR3 in amino acids: CAISSTGGNTEAFF. CDR3 sequence (DNA): TGTGCCATCAGTTCCACAGGGGGTAACACTGAAGCTTTCTTT.

The chain joins TRBV2 to TRBJ2-5, with a tentative D call TRBD1 (7 bases). CDR1 and CDR2 from the germline V gene are SNHLY and FYNNEI. Between the trimmed V and J ends, which lost 9 bases and 4 bases, there was a span of 21 bases. The CDR3 extends over 15 amino acids. This chain's CDR3 is CARNDRQGLRETQYF. DNA of the CDR3: TGTGCCAGAAATGACCGACAGGGACTGAGAGAGACCCAGTACTTC.

The rearrangement uses TRBV7-9 and TRBJ1-2; 8 positions match TRBD1. This CDR3 spans 14 amino acids. The germline CDR1 and CDR2 sequences are SEHNR and FQNEAQ (reference sequence). After removal of 7 bases from V and 4 bases from J, the junction contained 8 bases not matched to a gene. CDR3 region: CASTRTGMGYGYTF. CDR3 coding DNA: TGTGCCAGCACCAGGACAGGGATGGGCTATGGCTACACCTTC.

The chain is built from TRBV5-1 and TRBJ1-2; 9 bases fit TRBD1. The length of the CDR3 is 14 residues. The V segment lost 0 bases and the J segment 3 bases; nucleotides outside the gene matches: 0. CDR1 SGHRS and CDR2 YFSETQ come from the germline V gene. Here the CDR3 reads CASSLGQGDYGYTF. Written as DNA, the CDR3 is TGCGCCAGCAGCTTGGGACAGGGGGACTATGGCTACACCTTC.

This clone was counted a single time. The chain uses TRBV5-4 and TRBJ2-1; maybe TRBD2 (5 bases). This CDR3 comprises 15 residues. CDR1 SGHNT and CDR2 YYREEE come from the germline V gene (reference sequence). Trimming removed 0 bases from V and 2 bases from J, with 9 bases in between. The CDR3 sequence is CASSLAVTTYNEQFF. The CDR3 DNA sequence: TGTGCCAGCAGCTTGGCGGTGACTACCTACAATGAGCAGTTCTTC. The whole variable domain, filled in from reference TRBV5-4 and TRBJ2-1, reads ETGVTQSPTHLIKTRGQQVTLRCSSQSGHNTVSWYQQALGQGPQFIFQYYREEENGRGNFPPRFSGLQFPNYSSELNVNALELDDSALYLCASSLAVTTYNEQFFGPGTRLTVL.

The V call is TRBV2, the J call TRBJ2-3, with D possibly TRBD2 on 6 matching bases. Trimming removed 5 bases from V and 2 bases from J, with 11 bases in between. Germline CDR1 is SNHLY and CDR2 is FYNNEI. The CDR3 spans 14 residues. The DNA of the CDR3 is TGTGCCAGCAGTCTTCTAGCGACCACAGATACGCAGTATTTT. It translates to CASSLLATTDTQYF.

V and J are TRBV25-1 and TRBJ2-7; TRBD2 matches 12 bases. The CDR3 runs to 16 residues. Trimming at V came to 9 bases and at J to 2 bases, leaving 11 bases not matched to a gene. Germline V CDR1 and CDR2: MGHDK, SYGVNS. The CDR3 is CASPSGREVFPYEQYF. CDR3 coding DNA: TGTGCCAGTCCTAGCGGGAGGGAGGTTTTTCCCTACGAGCAGTACTTC.

V and J are TRBV5-4 and TRBJ2-1; TRBD2 aligns across 8 bases. This CDR3 contains 15 residues. J lost 7 bases, V lost 4 bases, and 10 bases had no gene match. Germline V gives CDR1 SGHNT, CDR2 YYREEE (reference sequence). The CDR3 nucleotides read TGTGCCAGCAGCCCGGGGTTCAGCGGGAGAAATGAGCAGTTCTTC. The encoded protein is CASSPGFSGRNEQFF.

This clone occurred once. This sequence joins TRBV30 and TRBJ1-6; D not certain. V was cut by 4 bases and J by 7 bases, with 14 bases left in between. The CDR3 extends over 14 amino acids. Germline-derived CDR1 and CDR2 are GTSNPN and SVGIG (reference sequence). The chain's CDR3 is CAWMVGGMNSPLHF. The CDR3 DNA reads as TGTGCCTGGATGGTGGGCGGGATGAATTCACCCCTCCACTTT.

The rearrangement uses TRBV19 and TRBJ2-1; TRBD1 matches at 9 bases. Trimming took 4 bases from V and 4 from J; bases not matched to a gene: 5. This CDR3 region has 15 residues. Germline-derived CDR1 and CDR2 are LNHDA and SQIVND (reference sequence). In nucleotides, the CDR3 is TGTGCCAGTAGTAAGGGACAGGGAGGGTACAATGAGCAGTTCTTC. It is translated as CASSKGQGGYNEQFF.

This clone was recorded only once. This rearrangement joins TRBV19 to TRBJ1-2, with D maybe TRBD1 (5 bases). This CDR3 has 15 residues. Germline assignment: CDR1 LNHDA and CDR2 SQIVND (reference sequence). V shed 5 bases and J shed 7 bases, with 20 bases lying between them. CDR3 amino acids: CASSLRRDSPSGYTF. CDR3 in DNA: TGTGCCAGTAGTCTCCGCAGGGATTCCCCCAGTGGCTACACCTTC. Combining the CDR3 with reference TRBV19 and TRBJ1-2 gives the whole variable domain DGGITQSPKYLFRKEGQNVTLSCEQNLNHDAMYWYRQDPGQGLRLIYYSQIVNDFQKGDIAEGYSVSREKKESFPLTVTSAQKNPTAFYLCASSLRRDSPSGYTFGSGTRLTVV.

The chain has TRBV29-1 and TRBJ2-3; 11 positions match TRBD2. The CDR3 is made up of 18 amino acids. Germline V CDR1 and CDR2: SQVTM, ANQGSEA. The V segment lost 5 bases and the J segment 0 bases; nucleotides outside the gene matches: 13. The CDR3 is CSVKRLAGGLPSTDTQYF. In DNA form, the CDR3 reads TGCAGCGTTAAGCGGCTAGCGGGGGGCCTGCCTAGCACAGATACGCAGTATTTT.